This T cell receptor (beta chain) was sequenced in a study of T-cell reconstitution after alpha-beta-depleted transplantation in children. Preparing the TCRbeta library involved the use of unique molecular identifiers. Each CDR3 protein is one row after TCRdb ran MiXCR on the PCR reads. Altogether 350,000 to 450,000 distinct CDR3 sequences are present, roughly 20% being singletons, with the ten largest covering over 3.5%. In its sample, this clonotype was seen a few times. Germline values: CDR1 SNHLY, CDR2 FYNNEI. With 6 bases clipped from V and 4 bases from J, the junction kept 10 bases outside the gene matches. The CDR3 extends over 17 amino acids.

The rearrangement uses TRBV2 and TRBJ2-5, with 14 bases aligning to TRBD2. This material consisted of PBMCs from the stem cell graft donor, taken from the stem cell graft. The sequence was collected from a human donor who donated a stem cell graft to a child with acute myeloid leukemia. The CDR3 loop reads CASRPGLAGDPRETQYF. The CDR3 DNA reads TGTGCCAGCAGGCCGGGACTAGCGGGAGACCCTCGAGAGACCCAGTACTTC. The variable domain in full, completed from reference TRBV2 and TRBJ2-5, reads EPEVTQTPSHQVTQMGQEVILRCVPISNHLYFYWYRQILGQKVEFLVSFYNNEISEKSEIFDDQFSVERPDGSNFTLKIRSTKLEDSAMYFCASRPGLAGDPRETQYFGPGTRLLVL.